This T cell receptor beta chain appears in the sequencing data of a study of blood T cell repertoires in COVID-19. Background on the study: T cells, B-cell-depleted T cells, or PBMCs supplied cDNA or gDNA.

Germline assignment: CDR1 MNHEY and CDR2 SVGAGI. Germline trimming cut 2 bases from V and 4 bases from J; bases unmatched to any gene: 4. CDR3 length: 15 amino acids. Repertoires were generated with immunoSEQ multiplex PCR, while TCRdb's copy carries only in-frame clones and drops some. Among roughly 250,000 clones listed, around 87% were seen once. The chain has TRBV6-5 and TRBJ2-1; TRBD2 agrees at 8 bases. The sequence derives from a woman aged 18-30 years who had recovered from COVID-19. Material: PBMCs or T cells enriched from blood (not recorded which). The CDR3 DNA sequence: TGTGCCAGCAGTTACAAGCGGGGGACTTACAATGAGCAGTTCTTC. Its protein is CASSYKRGTYNEQFF.